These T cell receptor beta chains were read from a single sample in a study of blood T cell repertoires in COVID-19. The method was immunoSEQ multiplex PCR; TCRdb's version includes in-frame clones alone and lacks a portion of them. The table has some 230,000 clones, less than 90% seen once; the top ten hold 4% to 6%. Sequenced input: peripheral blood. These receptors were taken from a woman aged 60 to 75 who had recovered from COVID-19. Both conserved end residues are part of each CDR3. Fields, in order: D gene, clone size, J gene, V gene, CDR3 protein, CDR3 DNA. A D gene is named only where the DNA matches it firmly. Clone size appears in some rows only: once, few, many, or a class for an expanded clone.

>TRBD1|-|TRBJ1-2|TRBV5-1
CASSLQPGTGGSGYTF
TGCGCCAGCAGCCTCCAGCCCGGGACAGGGGGCAGCGGCTACACCTTC
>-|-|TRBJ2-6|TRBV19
CASSLLQASGANVLTF
TGTGCCAGTAGTCTGTTACAGGCCTCTGGGGCCAACGTCCTGACTTTC
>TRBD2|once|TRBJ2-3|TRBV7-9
CASSEIAGGPDTQYF
TGTGCCAGCAGCGAGATAGCGGGGGGGCCAGATACGCAGTATTTT
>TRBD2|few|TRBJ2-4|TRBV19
CASSIDFWGTSGEAIQYF
TGTGCCAGTAGTATAGATTTTTGGGGGACTAGCGGGGAGGCCATTCAGTACTTC
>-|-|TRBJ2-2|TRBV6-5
CASSRELAGELFF
TGTGCCAGCAGTAGGGAGCTTGCCGGGGAGCTGTTTTTT
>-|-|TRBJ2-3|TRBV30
CAWRPWALESQYF
TGTGCCTGGAGACCTTGGGCCCTCGAGTCGCAGTATTTT
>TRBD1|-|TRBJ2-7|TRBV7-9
CASSLRGQSYEQYF
TGTGCCAGCAGCTTACGGGGACAGTCCTACGAGCAGTACTTC
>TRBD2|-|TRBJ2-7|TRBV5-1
CASSRGGAQTYEQYF
TGCGCCAGCAGCCGGGGGGGGGCGCAAACCTACGAGCAGTACTTC
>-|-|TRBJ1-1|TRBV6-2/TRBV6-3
CASSGQRNTEAFF
TGTGCCAGCAGTGGACAGAGGAACACTGAAGCTTTCTTT
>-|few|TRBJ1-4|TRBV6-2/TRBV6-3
CASSYLPGQINEKLFF
TGTGCCAGCAGTTATCTTCCAGGACAGATCAATGAAAAACTGTTTTTT
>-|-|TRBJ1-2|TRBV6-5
CASSLRRTQNYGYTF
TGTGCCAGCAGCCTCCGCAGAACCCAAAACTATGGCTACACCTTC